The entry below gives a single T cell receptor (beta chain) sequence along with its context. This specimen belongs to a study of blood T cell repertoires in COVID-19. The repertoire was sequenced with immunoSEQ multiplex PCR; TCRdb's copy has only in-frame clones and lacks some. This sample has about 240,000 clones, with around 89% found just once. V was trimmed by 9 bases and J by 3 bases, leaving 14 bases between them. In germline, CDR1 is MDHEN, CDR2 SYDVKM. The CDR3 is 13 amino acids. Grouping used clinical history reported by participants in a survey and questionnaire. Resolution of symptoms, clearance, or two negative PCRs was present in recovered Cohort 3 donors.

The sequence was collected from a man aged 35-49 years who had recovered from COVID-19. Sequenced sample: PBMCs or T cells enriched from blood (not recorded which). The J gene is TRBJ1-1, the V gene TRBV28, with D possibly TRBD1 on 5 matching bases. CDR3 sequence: CASIDSTHTEAFF. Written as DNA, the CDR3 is TGTGCCAGTATCGACAGTACGCACACTGAAGCTTTCTTT.